This T cell receptor (beta chain) comes out of a study of blood T cells in healthy people across ages. Primers used in a second PCR of about 7 to 12 cycles were a sample-barcoded 5' primer and a J-beta primer mix. TCRdb reanalysed the 5' RACE reads using MiXCR and keeps one entry per CDR3 protein. The sample shows 1.2 million to 1.5 million distinct CDR3 sequences, about 40% of them seen only once. V was clipped by 1 base and J by 4 bases, with 7 bases between them. CDR1 is SGHTA, CDR2 FQGNSA, per germline. This CDR3 is 14 amino acids long. The receptor's source is a woman younger than 30 in good health. Material: blood. The V gene is TRBV7-2, the J gene TRBJ2-2; D is unclear. CDR3 in DNA: TGTGCCAGCAGCTTAGAGCTTCTCACCGGGGAGCTGTTTTTT. Protein sequence: CASSLELLTGELFF.